Each of the 20 T cell receptor beta chains below was sequenced from the same sample in a study of blood T cell repertoires in COVID-19. Sequenced by immunoSEQ multiplex PCR; TCRdb stores in-frame clones only, minus some. Among more than 300,000 clones listed, roughly 90% were seen once. The specimen was peripheral blood. Every receptor here comes from a woman aged 40 to 49 with COVID-19, enrolled during active disease.

V gene TRBV6-6 combines with J gene TRBJ2-7, with a weak D call TRBD2 (5 bases). CDR1 is MNHNY and CDR2 is SVGAGI in the germline V gene (reference sequence). The CDR3 runs to 14 residues. Trimming left V 0 bases short and J 2 bases short, with 8 bases between. The CDR3 loop is CASSYSASTYEQYF. CDR3 coding DNA: TGTGCCAGCAGTTACTCGGCTAGCACCTACGAGCAGTACTTC.

The count of this clone is one. The genes are TRBV3-1 (or the pseudogene TRBV3-2) and TRBJ1-1; TRBD1 agrees at 7 bases. This CDR3 has 17 residues. Germline V gene lookup returns CDR1 LGHDT and CDR2 YNNKEL (reference sequence). Trimming removed 4 bases from V and 1 base from J; junction bases left unmatched: 12. As DNA, the CDR3 is TGTGCCAGCAGCCGCAAAGACAGGGTGAATGGGAACACTGAAGCTTTCTTT. Translating gives CASSRKDRVNGNTEAFF.

This sequence joins TRBV4-3 and TRBJ2-2, with TRBD2 identical over 7 bases. Germline V gene sequence: CDR1 LGHNA, CDR2 YSLEER. The CDR3 spans 18 residues. Trimming at V came to 1 base and at J to 0 bases, leaving 8 bases not matched to a gene. The CDR3 region has the DNA TGCGCCAGCAGCCAAGCCCTGGGGGGGTTCGCGAACACCGGGGAGCTGTTTTTT. It yields the protein CASSQALGGFANTGELFF.

The chain couples TRBV7-6 to TRBJ2-5, with D perhaps matching TRBD1 (5 bases). V was clipped by 8 bases and J by 2 bases, with 18 bases between them. The CDR3 is 15 amino acids. CDR1 and CDR2 from the germline V gene are SGHVS and FNYEAQ. This chain's CDR3 is CASGARPDFQETQYF. CDR3 DNA sequence: TGTGCCAGCGGGGCCCGACCTGACTTTCAAGAGACCCAGTACTTC. Full variable domain (remainder filled in from reference TRBV7-6 and TRBJ2-5): GAGVSQSPRYKVTKRGQDVALRCDPISGHVSLYWYRQALGQGPEFLTYFNYEAQQDKSGLPNDRFSAERPEGSISTLTIQRTEQRDSAMYRCASGARPDFQETQYFGPGTRLLVL.

The chain combines TRBV5-1 with TRBJ1-6, with D tentatively TRBD1 (6 bases). V was clipped by 1 base and J by 10 bases, with 12 bases between them. Looked up from germline, CDR1 is SGHRS and CDR2 is YFSETQ. The CDR3 covers 14 residues. In DNA form, the CDR3 reads TGCGCCAGCAGCTTGACCCACAGGGACTCACCCCTCCACTTT. Its protein is CASSLTHRDSPLHF.

This chain joins TRBV4-3 and TRBJ1-5; 8 nucleotides line up with TRBD1. The CDR3 extends over 16 amino acids. Germline CDR1 LGHNA, CDR2 YSLEER. V was clipped by 0 bases and J by 6 bases; unmatched bases: 7. Here the CDR3 DNA reads TGCGCCAGCAGCCAAGAATGGGCAGGGGGCCGTCAGCCCCAGCATTTT. Its translation is CASSQEWAGGRQPQHF.

J is TRBJ1-1 and V is TRBV12-3 or TRBV12-4; D gene unclear. The V and J ends lost 5 bases and 4 bases respectively, with 8 bases between them. The CDR3 has 12 amino acids. The CDR3: CASSPSVTEAFF. CDR3 nucleotide sequence: TGTGCCAGCAGTCCCTCAGTCACTGAAGCTTTCTTT.

This clone was seen more than once but under ten times. The chain employs TRBV4-3 and TRBJ1-2; 7 nucleotides agree with TRBD1. This CDR3 is built from 15 residues. Germline CDR1 reads LGHNA; CDR2 reads YSLEER. V lost 1 base to trimming and J lost 8 bases; unmatched junction nucleotides: 10. This CDR3 reads CASSQVGQGVRGYTF. The CDR3 DNA is TGCGCCAGCAGCCAAGTAGGCCAGGGGGTAAGGGGCTACACCTTC.

This clone occurred once. Other DNA sequences from this sample encode an identical CDR3 as well. The chain is built from TRBV27 and TRBJ1-5; 7 bases align to TRBD1. This CDR3 comprises 15 residues. Germline V CDR1 and CDR2: MNHEY, SMNVEV (reference sequence). V lost 3 bases and J lost 0; bases outside the gene matches: 2. The CDR3 reads CASSLAGGSNQPQHF. CDR3 nucleotides: TGTGCCAGCAGTTTGGCAGGGGGTAGCAATCAGCCCCAGCATTTT.

The V call is TRBV14, the J call TRBJ2-1; tentatively, D is TRBD1 (6 bases). The V end was cut by 4 bases, the J end by 7 bases, with 8 bases between. Germline-derived CDR1 and CDR2 are SGHDN and FVKESK. The CDR3 is made up of 12 amino acids. CDR3 region: CASSLTGNEQFF. The CDR3 coding sequence is TGTGCCAGCAGCCTCACAGGGAATGAGCAGTTCTTC.

The rearrangement joins TRBV28 to TRBJ1-2; D is ambiguous. The germline V gene encodes CDR1 MDHEN and CDR2 SYDVKM. Trimming shortened V by 10 bases and J by 4 bases, and 10 bases separated the two germline ends. The CDR3 consists of 11 residues. This CDR3 reads CATLSVYGYTF. The CDR3 DNA reads as TGTGCCACCTTGTCTGTCTATGGCTACACCTTC.

The V and J genes are TRBV6-2 or TRBV6-3 and TRBJ2-7, with D unclear. Germline CDR1 is MNHEY and CDR2 is SVGEGT. The CDR3 length is 17 residues. The V gene lost 5 bases and the J gene lost 6 bases, with 26 bases spanning the gap. CDR3 residues: CASSQPRQRSIVIEQYF. The CDR3 DNA sequence: TGTGCCAGCAGTCAACCCCGGCAGCGATCTATCGTCATCGAGCAGTACTTC.

The chain combines TRBV30 with TRBJ2-3, with 12 bases that match TRBD1. CDR3 size: 15 residues. J gave up 2 bases and V 3 bases, and 3 bases lay outside the gene matches. CDR1 and CDR2 (germline): GTSNPN, SVGIG (reference sequence). CDR3 sequence reads: CAWSRDRGLTDTQYF. CDR3 DNA: TGTGCCTGGAGCCGGGACAGGGGGCTCACAGATACGCAGTATTTT.

The chain recombines TRBV7-3 with TRBJ1-6; 8 bases line up with TRBD1. CDR1 and CDR2 (germline): SGHTA, FQGTGA. V lost 5 bases, J lost 9 bases, and 3 bases stayed unmatched. This CDR3 comprises 13 residues. For the CDR3, the DNA is TGTGCCAGCAGCCCAGACAGGGGTTCACCCCTCCACTTT. This sequence encodes CASSPDRGSPLHF. Combining the CDR3 with reference TRBV7-3 and TRBJ1-6 gives the whole variable domain GAGVSQTPSNKVTEKGKYVELRCDPISGHTALYWYRQSLGQGPEFLIYFQGTGAADDSGLPNDRFFAVRPEGSVSTLKIQRTERGDSAVYLCASSPDRGSPLHFGNGTRLTVT.

The count of this clone is one. V and J are TRBV21-1 and TRBJ1-2. TRBV21-1 is a recognized pseudogene. The CDR3 runs 15 residues. The CDR3: CASARGSRVMEGYTF. The CDR3 DNA reads as TGTGCCAGCGCGAGAGGGTCGAGGGTGATGGAAGGCTACACCTTC.

This chain links TRBV10-3 with TRBJ2-7; TRBD1 matches at 8 bases. Germline assignment: CDR1 ENHRY and CDR2 SYGVKD. The CDR3 covers 13 residues. Germline trimming cut 5 bases from V and 6 bases from J; bases unmatched to any gene: 6. Here the CDR3 DNA reads TGTGCCATCAGTTATACGACAGGGGTCGAGCAGTACTTC. This translates into CAISYTTGVEQYF.

The chain carries TRBV7-9 and TRBJ2-3; 10 bases agree with TRBD2. The junction had 7 bases not matched to a gene; V was cut back by 2 bases and J by 5 bases. Germline V gives CDR1 SEHNR, CDR2 FQNEAQ (reference sequence). The CDR3 has 16 amino acids. CDR3 sequence: CASSLLAGVTVDTQYF. As DNA, the CDR3 is TGTGCCAGCAGCTTACTAGCGGGAGTGACAGTAGATACGCAGTATTTT. The variable domain in full, completed from reference TRBV7-9 and TRBJ2-3, reads DTGVSQNPRHKITKRGQNVTFRCDPISEHNRLYWYRQTLGQGPEFLTYFQNEAQLEKSRLLSDRFSAERPKGSFSTLEIQRTEQGDSAMYLCASSLLAGVTVDTQYFGPGTRLTVL.

The chain recombines TRBV6-6 with TRBJ1-2; D perhaps matches TRBD1 (6 bases). The germline gives CDR1 MNHNY, CDR2 SVGAGI (reference sequence). The CDR3 runs 12 residues. The germline V and J ends were trimmed by 4 bases and 6 bases, with 9 bases remaining between them. The CDR3 region has the DNA TGTGCCAGCAGTTTCCAGGGGAATGGCTACACCTTC. The encoded protein is CASSFQGNGYTF.

This rearrangement joins TRBV29-1 to TRBJ1-1, with 10 bases matching TRBD1. V lost 5 bases and J lost 3; bases outside the gene matches: 9. The germline gives CDR1 SQVTM, CDR2 ANQGSEA. The CDR3 has 15 amino acids. The CDR3 DNA is TGCAGCGTTTTGCCGACAGGGGGCGGGTACACTGAAGCTTTCTTT. Amino acid sequence: CSVLPTGGGYTEAFF. The whole variable domain, remainder taken from reference TRBV29-1 and TRBJ1-1, is SAVISQKPSRDICQRGTSLTIQCQVDSQVTMMFWYRQQPGQSLTLIATANQGSEATYESGFVIDKFPISRPNLTFSTLTVSNMSPEDSSIYLCSVLPTGGGYTEAFFGQGTRLTVV.

The J gene is TRBJ2-3, the V gene TRBV7-4; 12 positions agree with TRBD2. V gave up 5 bases and J gave up 3 bases; unmatched junction bases: 6. CDR3 length: 16 amino acids. The germline CDR1 and CDR2 sequences are SGHVT and SQSDAQ. The CDR3 reads CASSLLAGGPTDTQYF. The DNA of the CDR3 is TGTGCCAGCAGCCTACTAGCGGGGGGTCCGACAGATACGCAGTATTTT.